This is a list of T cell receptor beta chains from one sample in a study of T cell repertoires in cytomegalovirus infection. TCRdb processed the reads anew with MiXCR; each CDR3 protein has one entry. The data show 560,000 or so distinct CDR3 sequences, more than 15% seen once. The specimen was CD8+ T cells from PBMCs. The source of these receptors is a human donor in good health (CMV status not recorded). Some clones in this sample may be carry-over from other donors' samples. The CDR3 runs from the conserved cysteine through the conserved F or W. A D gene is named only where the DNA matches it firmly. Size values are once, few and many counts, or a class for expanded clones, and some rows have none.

CDR3aa: CASSLTTSGSSYEQYF
CDR3nt: TGTGCCAGCAGCTTAACGACTAGCGGGAGCTCCTACGAGCAGTACTTC
d_gene: TRBD2
abundance: many
j_gene: TRBJ2-7
v_gene: TRBV7-9

CDR3aa: CASSLAGSGRIYEQYF
CDR3nt: TGTGCCAGCAGCTTGGCCGGGAGCGGGAGAATCTACGAGCAGTACTTC
d_gene: TRBD2
abundance: few
j_gene: TRBJ2-7
v_gene: TRBV5-4

CDR3aa: CASSQTSGYSYEQYF
CDR3nt: TGTGCCAGCAGCCAGACTAGCGGGTACTCCTACGAGCAGTACTTC
d_gene: TRBD2
abundance: many
j_gene: TRBJ2-7
v_gene: TRBV7-9

CDR3aa: CASSSRLAEVTGELFF
CDR3nt: TGTGCCAGCAGCTCTCGACTAGCGGAGGTCACCGGGGAGCTGTTTTTT
d_gene: TRBD2
abundance: many
j_gene: TRBJ2-2
v_gene: TRBV7-8

CDR3aa: CASSLGGQGPYYEQYF
CDR3nt: TGCGCCAGCAGCTTGGGGGGGCAGGGGCCCTACTACGAGCAGTACTTC
d_gene: NA
abundance: few
j_gene: TRBJ2-7
v_gene: TRBV5-1

CDR3aa: CASSSGRDPENIQYF
CDR3nt: TGTGCCAGCAGCTCAGGCCGGGATCCCGAAAACATTCAGTACTTC
d_gene: NA
abundance: many
j_gene: TRBJ2-4
v_gene: TRBV7-9

CDR3aa: CASSSRGTSKNTEAFF
CDR3nt: TGTGCCAGCAGCTCTCGGGGCACGTCTAAGAACACTGAAGCTTTCTTT
d_gene: NA
abundance: NA
j_gene: TRBJ1-1
v_gene: TRBV9

CDR3aa: CASSLSTGGTGELFF
CDR3nt: TGTGCCAGCAGTTTATCGACAGGGGGAACCGGGGAGCTGTTTTTT
d_gene: TRBD1
abundance: few
j_gene: TRBJ2-2
v_gene: TRBV27

CDR3aa: CASSKRLAGLSYTQYF
CDR3nt: TGTGCCAGCAGTAAACGACTAGCGGGGTTAAGCTATACGCAGTATTTT
d_gene: TRBD2
abundance: many
j_gene: TRBJ2-3
v_gene: TRBV6-5

CDR3aa: CASSIILRLAGGYNEQFF
CDR3nt: TGTGCCAGTAGTATCATTTTGAGGCTAGCGGGAGGGTACAATGAGCAGTTCTTC
d_gene: TRBD2
abundance: few
j_gene: TRBJ2-1
v_gene: TRBV19

CDR3aa: CASTPGIDWGEQYF
CDR3nt: TGTGCCAGCACCCCAGGGATCGACTGGGGCGAGCAGTACTTC
d_gene: NA
abundance: NA
j_gene: TRBJ2-7
v_gene: TRBV3-1

CDR3aa: CASSLRWQGASYEQYF
CDR3nt: TGTGCCAGCAGCCTGAGGTGGCAGGGGGCTTCCTACGAGCAGTACTTC
d_gene: TRBD1
abundance: NA
j_gene: TRBJ2-7
v_gene: TRBV5-5

CDR3aa: CASTPGGQHNEQFF
CDR3nt: TGTGCCAGCACCCCCGGCGGGCAGCACAATGAGCAGTTCTTC
d_gene: NA
abundance: few
j_gene: TRBJ2-1
v_gene: TRBV5-6

CDR3aa: CASSQRLALEVGAGNTIYF
CDR3nt: TGCGCCAGCAGCCAAAGGCTGGCGCTGGAGGTGGGAGCCGGAAACACCATATATTTT
d_gene: NA
abundance: NA
j_gene: TRBJ1-3
v_gene: TRBV4-1

CDR3aa: CASSQAGGVEAFF
CDR3nt: TGTGCCAGCAGCCAGGCGGGCGGGGTTGAAGCTTTCTTT
d_gene: NA
abundance: few
j_gene: TRBJ1-1
v_gene: TRBV5-4

CDR3aa: CASSMGGIEKLFF
CDR3nt: TGTGCCAGTAGTATGGGGGGGATTGAAAAACTGTTTTTT
d_gene: NA
abundance: few
j_gene: TRBJ1-4
v_gene: TRBV19

CDR3aa: CAIRSSGSSYNEQFF
CDR3nt: TGTGCCATCAGATCCAGCGGAAGCTCCTACAATGAGCAGTTCTTC
d_gene: NA
abundance: NA
j_gene: TRBJ2-1
v_gene: TRBV10-3

CDR3aa: CASSYSRGGLYGYTF
CDR3nt: TGTGCCAGCAGTTACTCGAGGGGGGGGCTGTATGGCTACACCTTC
d_gene: NA
abundance: NA
j_gene: TRBJ1-2
v_gene: TRBV6-5

CDR3aa: CASSRPGTRTYNEQFF
CDR3nt: TGTGCCAGCAGTCGACCCGGGACTAGAACCTACAATGAGCAGTTCTTC
d_gene: TRBD2
abundance: many
j_gene: TRBJ2-1
v_gene: TRBV27

CDR3aa: CASSIGRGAPSGETQYF
CDR3nt: TGTGCCAGCAGCATCGGTAGGGGAGCTCCCAGTGGGGAGACCCAGTACTTC
d_gene: NA
abundance: many
j_gene: TRBJ2-5
v_gene: TRBV11-2

CDR3aa: CRIPASPSGEANEQYF
CDR3nt: TGCCGAATCCCCGCCTCCCCGTCGGGAGAGGCAAATGAGCAGTACTTC
d_gene: NA
abundance: NA
j_gene: TRBJ2-7
v_gene: TRBV20-1

CDR3aa: CASSFDTVFGAFF
CDR3nt: TGTGCCAGCAGCTTTGACACGGTTTTTGGAGCTTTCTTT
d_gene: NA
abundance: few
j_gene: TRBJ1-1
v_gene: TRBV11-1

CDR3aa: CASSLAAESYNEQFF
CDR3nt: TGTGCCAGCAGCTTAGCGGCGGAATCCTACAATGAGCAGTTCTTC
d_gene: NA
abundance: many
j_gene: TRBJ2-1
v_gene: TRBV7-9

CDR3aa: CASSLGAGGSGPTYEQYF
CDR3nt: TGTGCCAGCAGCTTGGGGGCTGGGGGTAGCGGGCCTACCTACGAGCAGTACTTC
d_gene: NA
abundance: few
j_gene: TRBJ2-7
v_gene: TRBV7-8

CDR3aa: CASSLDPGQAGELFF
CDR3nt: TGTGCCAGCAGCTTAGATCCAGGGCAAGCCGGGGAGCTGTTTTTT
d_gene: NA
abundance: few
j_gene: TRBJ2-2
v_gene: TRBV11-3

CDR3aa: CASSYGEYGYGYTF
CDR3nt: TGTGCCAGCAGTTACGGGGAGTATGGCTATGGCTACACCTTC
d_gene: NA
abundance: many
j_gene: TRBJ1-2
v_gene: TRBV6-5

CDR3aa: CASKAQGTVYEQYF
CDR3nt: TGTGCCAGCAAAGCGCAGGGAACGGTCTACGAGCAGTACTTC
d_gene: NA
abundance: NA
j_gene: TRBJ2-7
v_gene: TRBV25-1

CDR3aa: CASSFSGGRTYEQYF
CDR3nt: TGTGCCAGCAGTTTTAGCGGGGGGAGAACCTACGAGCAGTACTTC
d_gene: TRBD2
abundance: few
j_gene: TRBJ2-7
v_gene: TRBV12-3/TRBV12-4

CDR3aa: CSARDLEGAGTEAFF
CDR3nt: TGCAGTGCTAGAGATTTGGAGGGGGCTGGCACTGAAGCTTTCTTT
d_gene: TRBD1
abundance: few
j_gene: TRBJ1-1
v_gene: TRBV20-1

CDR3aa: CASRTGGAVEKLFF
CDR3nt: TGTGCCAGCAGGACTGGGGGGGCTGTAGAAAAACTGTTTTTT
d_gene: NA
abundance: NA
j_gene: TRBJ1-4
v_gene: TRBV7-9

CDR3aa: CASSPAWGASNTGELFF
CDR3nt: TGTGCCAGCAGCCCGGCGTGGGGGGCTTCGAACACCGGGGAGCTGTTTTTT
d_gene: NA
abundance: many
j_gene: TRBJ2-2
v_gene: TRBV5-4

CDR3aa: CASSPLAGGPTDTQYF
CDR3nt: TGTGCCAGCAGCCCTTTGGCGGGGGGGCCAACAGATACGCAGTATTTT
d_gene: TRBD2
abundance: many
j_gene: TRBJ2-3
v_gene: TRBV7-8

CDR3aa: CATSRGGGTYNEQFF
CDR3nt: TGTGCCACCTCCAGGGGCGGGGGGACCTACAATGAGCAGTTCTTC
d_gene: TRBD2
abundance: many
j_gene: TRBJ2-1
v_gene: TRBV2

CDR3aa: CASSVEAVSSGNTIYF
CDR3nt: TGTGCCAGCAGCGTAGAGGCGGTTTCATCTGGAAACACCATATATTTT
d_gene: NA
abundance: NA
j_gene: TRBJ1-3
v_gene: TRBV9

CDR3aa: CASSLGQGAYYNEQFF
CDR3nt: TGTGCTAGCAGCCTGGGACAGGGGGCGTACTACAATGAGCAGTTCTTC
d_gene: TRBD1
abundance: NA
j_gene: TRBJ2-1
v_gene: TRBV7-7

CDR3aa: CASSLEGPSSDTQYF
CDR3nt: TGCGCCAGCAGCTTGGAGGGGCCTTCGTCCGATACGCAGTATTTT
d_gene: NA
abundance: NA
j_gene: TRBJ2-3
v_gene: TRBV5-1

CDR3aa: CASSAISGGGEETQYF
CDR3nt: TGTGCCAGCAGCGCAATTAGTGGGGGCGGGGAAGAGACCCAGTACTTC
d_gene: NA
abundance: NA
j_gene: TRBJ2-5
v_gene: TRBV7-3

CDR3aa: CATSDPFQETQYF
CDR3nt: TGTGCCACCAGTGACCCTTTCCAAGAGACCCAGTACTTC
d_gene: NA
abundance: NA
j_gene: TRBJ2-5
v_gene: TRBV24-1

CDR3aa: CASSLLKGALSSYNEQFF
CDR3nt: TGTGCCAGCAGCCTGCTAAAGGGGGCTTTGAGCTCCTACAATGAGCAGTTCTTC
d_gene: TRBD1
abundance: NA
j_gene: TRBJ2-1
v_gene: TRBV3-1

CDR3aa: CASSLRRNSPLHF
CDR3nt: TGTGCCAGCAGCTTGCGCCGGAATTCACCCCTCCACTTT
d_gene: NA
abundance: many
j_gene: TRBJ1-6
v_gene: TRBV5-6

CDR3aa: CASSIIGGPRESQYF
CDR3nt: TGTGCCAGTAGTATTATCGGGGGCCCAAGGGAGTCCCAGTACTTC
d_gene: NA
abundance: many
j_gene: TRBJ2-5
v_gene: TRBV19

CDR3aa: CASSLVASGTQYF
CDR3nt: TGTGCCAGCAGTTTAGTGGCTAGCGGTACGCAGTATTTT
d_gene: TRBD2
abundance: many
j_gene: TRBJ2-3
v_gene: TRBV28

CDR3aa: CASSQELIAKNIQYF
CDR3nt: TGCGCCAGCAGCCAGGAACTGATAGCCAAAAACATTCAGTACTTC
d_gene: NA
abundance: few
j_gene: TRBJ2-4
v_gene: TRBV4-1

CDR3aa: CASSTTPYGYTF
CDR3nt: TGTGCCAGCAGCACTACCCCGTATGGCTACACCTTC
d_gene: NA
abundance: few
j_gene: TRBJ1-2
v_gene: TRBV7-9

CDR3aa: CASSPRHGNQRQHF
CDR3nt: TGTGCCAGCAGTCCCCGACATGGCAATCAGCGCCAGCATTTT
d_gene: NA
abundance: NA
j_gene: TRBJ1-5
v_gene: TRBV6-2/TRBV6-3